These 32 T cell receptor beta chains share one sample of origin, sequenced in a study of immune cell composition in non-small cell lung cancer. Generated by immunoSEQ multiplex PCR, the TCRdb table keeps only in-frame clones and is missing some. The sample contains 2,000 or so clones, roughly four fifths of which appear only once. The sample consisted of lung tumor tissue. Source of these receptors: a human donor with non-small cell lung cancer.

This chain uses TRBV18 with TRBJ2-2; a possible D gene is TRBD1 (6 bases). Trimming removed 4 bases from V and 2 bases from J, with 23 bases in between. Germline V gene sequence: CDR1 KGHSH, CDR2 LQKENI. The CDR3 loop spans 19 amino acids. The chain's CDR3 is CASSLLSGTHTLNTGELFF. Here the CDR3 DNA reads TGTGCCAGCTCACTACTATCCGGGACACACACTTTAAACACCGGGGAGCTGTTTTTT.

V gene TRBV11-3 combines with J gene TRBJ2-3; weak D call: TRBD2 (5 bases). From germline, CDR1 is SGHNT and CDR2 YENEEA. The CDR3 runs 17 residues. Between the trimmed V and J ends, which lost 5 bases and 5 bases, there was a span of 23 bases. CDR3 nucleotide sequence: TGTGCCAGCAGCCCGTCGATCGGTGGGAGCTGGGGAGATACGCAGTATTTT. This gives the protein CASSPSIGGSWGDTQYF. The variable domain in full, completed from reference TRBV11-3 and TRBJ2-3, reads EAGVVQSPRYKIIEKKQPVAFWCNPISGHNTLYWYLQNLGQGPELLIRYENEEAVDDSQLPKDRFSAERLKGVDSTLKIQPAELGDSAVYLCASSPSIGGSWGDTQYFGPGTRLTVL.

This clone was picked up a small number of times. The V call is TRBV9, the J call TRBJ1-2; 11 bases map to TRBD1. CDR1 is SGDLS and CDR2 is YYNGEE in the germline V gene. The CDR3 contains 16 residues. Trimming took 3 bases from V and 4 from J; bases not matched to a gene: 8. CDR3 coding DNA: TGTGCCAGCAGCGAACGGACAGGGGGCGAGGGCTATGGCTACACCTTC. Its protein is CASSERTGGEGYGYTF.

The chain recombines TRBV7-2 with TRBJ1-2; D perhaps matches TRBD1 (5 bases). The CDR3 has 15 residues. The V and J ends lost 5 bases and 4 bases respectively, with 17 bases between them. Germline V gene data show CDR1 as SGHTA and CDR2 as FQGNSA. CDR3 residues: CASSPGGGTLYGYTF. The CDR3 region has the DNA TGTGCCAGCAGCCCCGGGGGGGGGACTCTCTATGGCTACACCTTC.

The DNA for the CDR3 is TGTGCCAGTACCCCGGGACAGGGGTTCTATGGCTACACCTTC. It is translated as CASTPGQGFYGYTF. The chain has TRBV19 and TRBJ1-2, with 10 nucleotides matching TRBD1. Per germline, CDR1 LNHDA and CDR2 SQIVND (reference sequence). The V segment lost 7 bases and the J segment 4 bases; nucleotides outside the gene matches: 6. CDR3 size: 14 residues.

This clone has a handful of counts. The genes are TRBV5-6 and TRBJ2-7; the D is unclear. With 2 bases removed from V and 3 bases from J, the gap between germline ends came to 3 bases. The CDR3 is made up of 11 amino acids. Germline CDR1 reads SGHDT; CDR2 reads YYEEEE. The CDR3 region is CASSFRYEQYF. CDR3 sequence (DNA): TGTGCCAGCAGCTTCCGCTACGAGCAGTACTTC.

V is TRBV2 and J is TRBJ2-5; 9 bases map to TRBD1. The trim removed 6 bases at V and 5 bases at J, leaving 10 bases unmatched. The CDR3 totals 15 residues. CDR1 is SNHLY, CDR2 FYNNEI, per germline. DNA of the CDR3: TGTGCCAGCAGCGCCGGGACAGGGCCTTCCGAGACCCAGTACTTC. Protein product: CASSAGTGPSETQYF.

The chain employs TRBV9 and TRBJ2-3; 9 bases map to TRBD1. This CDR3 comprises 14 residues. Germline lookup yields CDR1 SGDLS and CDR2 YYNGEE. J lost 5 bases, V lost 4 bases, and 5 bases had no gene match. CDR3: CASSFRQGEDTQYF. CDR3 bases: TGTGCCAGCAGCTTCCGACAGGGGGAAGATACGCAGTATTTT. Full variable domain (outside the CDR3, taken from reference TRBV9 and TRBJ2-3): DSGVTQTPKHLITATGQRVTLRCSPRSGDLSVYWYQQSLDQGLQFLIQYYNGEERAKGNILERFSAQQFPDLHSELNLSSLELGDSALYFCASSFRQGEDTQYFGPGTRLTVL.

This clone turned up a few times. This rearrangement joins TRBV29-1 to TRBJ2-7, with TRBD1 matching 9 bases. The CDR3 is made up of 14 amino acids. From germline, CDR1 is SQVTM and CDR2 ANQGSEA. The V gene end was trimmed by 1 base and the J gene end by 0 bases; junction bases not matched to a gene: 1. The CDR3: CSVEVQGASYEQYF. Written as DNA, the CDR3 is TGCAGCGTTGAAGTACAGGGGGCCTCCTACGAGCAGTACTTC.

Here the CDR3 DNA reads TGTGCCAGCAGCAAGAGCGGGAGTCGTACAGATACGCAGTATTTT. It yields the protein CASSKSGSRTDTQYF. V and J are TRBV11-1 and TRBJ2-3, with 8 bases fitting TRBD2. V lost 5 bases to trimming and J lost 3 bases; unmatched junction nucleotides: 7. The CDR3 is 15 residues long. The V gene's germline CDR1 is SGHAT and CDR2 FQDESV (reference sequence).

J is TRBJ1-4 and V is TRBV5-5, with D possibly TRBD1 on 6 matching bases. Germline CDR1 and CDR2: SGHKS and YYEKEE (reference sequence). The CDR3 has 15 residues. Trimming took 4 bases from V and 7 from J, leaving 17 bases between them. The CDR3 spells CASSRERGGAEKLFF. The CDR3 nucleotides read TGTGCCAGCAGCCGTGAAAGGGGGGGGGCTGAAAAACTGTTTTTT.

This sequence joins TRBV18 and TRBJ2-3; weak D call: TRBD1 (5 bases). This CDR3 is 16 amino acids long. Trimming took off 3 bases at V and 5 bases at J, with 18 bases between the two ends. Per germline, CDR1 KGHSH and CDR2 LQKENI. CDR3 sequence (DNA): TGTGCCAGCTCACCCCCTCCCAGGGCCCAGGTAGATACGCAGTATTTT. Its protein is CASSPPPRAQVDTQYF.

This chain uses TRBV5-4 with TRBJ2-5; 15 bases are shared with TRBD2. This CDR3 is built from 16 residues. V trimming: 4 bases; J trimming: 5 bases; junction bases outside the gene matches: 6. The germline gives CDR1 SGHNT, CDR2 YYREEE (reference sequence). The DNA of the CDR3 is TGTGCCAGCAGCCTCTGGACTAGCGGGGGGGCGGAGACCCAGTACTTC. Translation gives CASSLWTSGGAETQYF.

This clone appeared a few times. The rearrangement joins TRBV19 to TRBJ1-1, with D perhaps matching TRBD1 (6 bases). Germline V gives CDR1 LNHDA, CDR2 SQIVND (reference sequence). V lost 4 bases and J 3 bases, leaving 15 bases between the germline ends. This CDR3 has 15 amino acids. CDR3: CASSTTAWTDTEAFF. In DNA form, the CDR3 reads TGTGCCAGTAGTACTACTGCTTGGACAGACACTGAAGCTTTCTTT.

This chain joins TRBV18 and TRBJ2-1; 8 bases are a match to TRBD2. Germline V gene data show CDR1 as KGHSH and CDR2 as LQKENI. The CDR3 spans 14 residues. The J segment lost 5 bases and the V segment lost 5 bases, leaving 5 bases of the junction unmatched. CDR3 nucleotide sequence: TGTGCCAGCTCAGCGGGGGGCCGTAACAATGAGCAGTTCTTC. Encoded protein: CASSAGGRNNEQFF. Combining the CDR3 with reference TRBV18 and TRBJ2-1 gives the whole variable domain NAGVMQNPRHLVRRRGQEARLRCSPMKGHSHVYWYRQLPEEGLKFMVYLQKENIIDESGMPKERFSAEFPKEGPSILRIQQVVRGDSAAYFCASSAGGRNNEQFFGPGTRLTVL.

The gene calls are TRBV7-8 and TRBJ1-6, with 7 bases fitting TRBD1. Germline V lookup: CDR1 SGHVS, CDR2 FQNEAQ. Losses at the gene ends were 5 bases for V and 9 bases for J; bases not matched to a gene: 10. The CDR3 runs to 15 residues. CDR3 region: CASSPRQGLGSPLHF. DNA of the CDR3: TGTGCCAGCAGCCCGCGACAGGGTTTGGGTTCACCCCTCCACTTT.

This clone appeared a single time. The J gene is TRBJ1-2, the V gene TRBV11-2; 9 bases line up with TRBD1. Unmatched junction bases numbered 10, after V lost 5 bases and J lost 6 bases. The germline V gene encodes CDR1 SGHAT and CDR2 FQNNGV. The CDR3 sequence is 15 residues long. The CDR3 region is CASSLGTGILNGYTF. The CDR3, as DNA: TGTGCCAGCAGCCTCGGGACAGGGATTTTAAATGGCTACACCTTC. The variable domain in full, completed from reference TRBV11-2 and TRBJ1-2, reads EAGVAQSPRYKIIEKRQSVAFWCNPISGHATLYWYQQILGQGPKLLIQFQNNGVVDDSQLPKDRFSAERLKGVDSTLKIQPAKLEDSAVYLCASSLGTGILNGYTFGSGTRLTVV.

The genes are TRBV7-2 and TRBJ2-5; 8 positions agree with TRBD2. Germline V gene data show CDR1 as SGHTA and CDR2 as FQGNSA. Trimming at V came to 5 bases and at J to 5 bases, leaving 4 bases not matched to a gene. This CDR3 is built from 13 residues. CDR3 bases: TGTGCCAGCAGCGCGGGACTAGAGGAGACCCAGTACTTC. The encoded protein is CASSAGLEETQYF. The full variable domain, rest sourced from reference TRBV7-2 and TRBJ2-5, is GAGVSQSPSNKVTEKGKDVELRCDPISGHTALYWYRQSLGQGLEFLIYFQGNSAPDKSGLPSDRFSAERTGGSVSTLTIQRTQQEDSAVYLCASSAGLEETQYFGPGTRLLVL.

The chain links TRBV19 to TRBJ2-2, with TRBD2 matching over 8 bases. The V and J ends lost 5 bases and 5 bases, in that order; junction bases with no gene match: 4. This CDR3 contains 14 residues. Germline-derived CDR1 and CDR2 are LNHDA and SQIVND (reference sequence). The CDR3 nucleotides are TGTGCCAGTAGTTACGGGAGGGCAACCGGGGAGCTGTTTTTT. As protein: CASSYGRATGELFF. Complete variable domain (other parts from reference TRBV19 and TRBJ2-2): DGGITQSPKYLFRKEGQNVTLSCEQNLNHDAMYWYRQDPGQGLRLIYYSQIVNDFQKGDIAEGYSVSREKKESFPLTVTSAQKNPTAFYLCASSYGRATGELFFGEGSRLTVL.

The genes are TRBV7-2 and TRBJ2-7; TRBD2 agrees at 13 bases. The CDR3 is made up of 15 amino acids. The germline gives CDR1 SGHTA, CDR2 FQGNSA. V dropped 5 bases and J dropped 2; count of bases not matched to a gene: 3. This chain's CDR3 is CASSTGTSGAYEQYF. The CDR3 bases are TGTGCCAGCAGCACCGGGACTAGCGGGGCCTACGAGCAGTACTTC.

This clone occurred once. The V gene is TRBV11-2, the J gene TRBJ2-1; D is undetermined. V was trimmed by 2 bases and J by 4 bases, leaving 12 bases between them. Germline CDR1 is SGHAT and CDR2 is FQNNGV. This CDR3 is built from 15 residues. Here the CDR3 reads CASSLMGAPYNEQFF. For the CDR3, the DNA is TGTGCCAGCAGCTTAATGGGCGCCCCGTACAATGAGCAGTTCTTC.

The V gene is TRBV5-4, the J gene TRBJ1-2, with 9 nucleotides matching TRBD1. Germline V gives CDR1 SGHNT, CDR2 YYREEE (reference sequence). The CDR3 spans 13 residues. V was clipped by 5 bases and J by 8 bases; unmatched bases: 7. The CDR3 reads CASRSGTGKGYTF. The CDR3 bases are TGTGCCAGCAGGTCCGGGACAGGGAAAGGCTACACCTTC.

This chain joins TRBV5-1 and TRBJ2-1; 10 nucleotides line up with TRBD2. The CDR3 has 17 residues. Germline V gene data show CDR1 as SGHRS and CDR2 as YFSETQ. Trimming at V came to 4 bases and at J to 6 bases, leaving 13 bases not matched to a gene. The CDR3 spells CASSPWLASGSRNEQFF. As DNA, the CDR3 is TGCGCCAGCAGCCCCTGGTTGGCTAGCGGGAGCCGCAATGAGCAGTTCTTC.

This clone showed up just once. This chain links TRBV9 with TRBJ1-3; no firm D call. Germline V lookup: CDR1 SGDLS, CDR2 YYNGEE. V was clipped by 4 bases and J by 0 bases, with 11 bases between them. The CDR3 totals 15 residues. CDR3 sequence reads: CASSRGSRSGNTIYF. The CDR3 region has the DNA TGTGCCAGCAGCAGAGGGAGCCGCTCTGGAAACACCATATATTTT.

Relative to its sample, this clone is large. This CDR3 is CASSQVVGNTGELFF. Written as DNA, the CDR3 is TGTGCCAGCAGCCAAGTCGTTGGCAACACCGGGGAGCTGTTTTTT. The chain employs TRBV4-2 and TRBJ2-2; no definite D call. Trimming removed 1 base from V and 2 bases from J, with 8 bases in between. This CDR3 is 15 amino acids long. Per the germline V gene, CDR1 is LGHNA and CDR2 is YNFKEQ.

The rearrangement uses TRBV15 and TRBJ1-4, with a tentative D call TRBD1 (5 bases). This CDR3 is built from 14 residues. V shed 5 bases and J shed 0 bases, with 7 bases lying between them. Germline V CDR1 and CDR2: LNHNV, YYDKDF (reference sequence). The CDR3 bases are TGTGCCACCAGCGGGGGGGCAACTAATGAAAAACTGTTTTTT. Translation gives CATSGGATNEKLFF.

V gene TRBV30 combines with J gene TRBJ2-5; TRBD1 might be the D (5 bases). The germline gives CDR1 GTSNPN, CDR2 SVGIG (reference sequence). This CDR3 is 15 amino acids long. The ends were cut back, 3 bases at V and 0 bases at J, with 14 bases in the middle. The CDR3 here is CAWREFTGHQETQYF. The CDR3 nucleotides are TGTGCCTGGAGGGAATTCACAGGACACCAAGAGACCCAGTACTTC.

This clone showed up just a few times. V gene TRBV7-9 combines with J gene TRBJ2-1, with no clear D. CDR1 and CDR2 from the germline V gene are SEHNR and FQNEAQ (reference sequence). The CDR3 has 13 amino acids. V lost 5 bases and J 10 bases, leaving 15 bases between the germline ends. The CDR3 DNA follows: TGTGCCAGCAGCCCCTTTGGCTCACGCGAGCAGTTCTTC. Amino acid sequence: CASSPFGSREQFF.

The rearrangement joins TRBV11-2 to TRBJ1-4; the D gene is possibly TRBD1 (6 bases). The CDR3 is 14 amino acids. V was trimmed by 8 bases and J by 0 bases, leaving 10 bases between them. Germline V gene sequence: CDR1 SGHAT, CDR2 FQNNGV. CDR3 sequence reads: CASRDTSTNEKLFF. CDR3 DNA: TGTGCCAGCCGGGACACCTCAACTAATGAAAAACTGTTTTTT.

This rearrangement joins TRBV2 to TRBJ2-2, with TRBD2 identical over 8 bases. Trimming took 6 bases from V and 1 from J; bases not matched to a gene: 10. Germline CDR1 is SNHLY and CDR2 is FYNNEI. CDR3 size: 17 residues. Written as DNA, the CDR3 is TGTGCCAGCAGGAAGGACGGGGGGGCGAGGAACACCGGGGAGCTGTTTTTT. Translation: CASRKDGGARNTGELFF.

V and J are TRBV5-4 and TRBJ2-1; 11 bases match TRBD2. Germline loops: CDR1 SGHNT, CDR2 YYREEE (reference sequence). The V segment lost 4 bases and the J segment 4 bases; nucleotides outside the gene matches: 4. This CDR3 spans 15 amino acids. CDR3 sequence (DNA): TGTGCCAGCAGCGCCGGGACTAGCGGATACAATGAGCAGTTCTTC. Amino acid sequence: CASSAGTSGYNEQFF.

The rearrangement joins TRBV6-5 to TRBJ2-7, with 7 nucleotides matching TRBD1. This CDR3 has 12 residues. Germline-derived CDR1 and CDR2 are MNHEY and SVGAGI. V lost 6 bases, J lost 4 bases, and 3 bases stayed unmatched. The CDR3 DNA sequence: TGTGCCAGCAGAAAACAGGGGTACGAGCAGTACTTC. It specifies CASRKQGYEQYF.